These 18 T cell receptor beta chains were all obtained from the same sample, sequenced in a study of regulatory T cells in long-lasting Graves disease (TCRdb year 2021). Library preparation was by multiplex PCR. The data were produced on an Illumina HiSeq 4000. To build TCR beta libraries, CDR3 regions were amplified by Arm-PCR using iRepertoire HTBI primers. TCRdb reanalyzed the raw reads on its own, using fastp at Q25 for trimming and MiXCR for clone calling, and kept in-frame beta chains. A single entry per CDR3 protein holds the most common genes and DNA from its merged rows. This sample has 550,000 to 600,000 distinct CDR3 sequences in its table, and about 15% of those were observed once. About 12% of the sample comes from the top ten. The time point label here, explained by the study, means: newly diagnosed GD, antithyroid drugs for less than 3 months. RNA was extracted from PBMCs in TRIzol for both TCR sequencing and RNA sequencing.

Another study also made use of these data, one on T cells in Graves' hyperthyroidism and ophthalmopathy.

Sample: peripheral blood mononuclear cells (PBMCs), taken at new diagnosis, from a patient treated with antithyroid drugs. Receptors were obtained from a man younger than 30 with Graves disease. Donor details come from another sample of the same person, matched by shared clones.

The chain employs TRBV30 and TRBJ1-6; unclear D gene. Germline assignment: CDR1 GTSNPN and CDR2 SVGIG (reference sequence). Trimming stripped 2 bases from V and 9 bases from J, with 11 bases between. This CDR3 is built from 13 residues. Written as DNA, the CDR3 is TGTGCCTGGAGTCGGTTCTCCGGTTCACCCCTCCACTTT. Protein product: CAWSRFSGSPLHF.

This clonotype has a single count. V and J are TRBV11-2 and TRBJ2-7; 7 bases match TRBD1. Germline V gene lookup returns CDR1 SGHAT and CDR2 FQNNGV. V lost 5 bases, J lost 3 bases, and 10 bases stayed unmatched. The CDR3 is 15 amino acids. The CDR3 protein is CASSQRTGGDYEQYF. In DNA form, the CDR3 reads TGTGCCAGCAGCCAACGGACAGGAGGAGACTACGAGCAGTACTTC. Full variable domain (remainder filled in from reference TRBV11-2 and TRBJ2-7): EAGVAQSPRYKIIEKRQSVAFWCNPISGHATLYWYQQILGQGPKLLIQFQNNGVVDDSQLPKDRFSAERLKGVDSTLKIQPAKLEDSAVYLCASSQRTGGDYEQYFGPGTRLTVT.

The rearrangement joins TRBV5-6 to TRBJ2-1, with 13 bases aligning to TRBD2. Germline CDR1 reads SGHDT; CDR2 reads YYEEEE. The CDR3 has 16 residues. Trimming cost V 2 bases and J 10 bases; bases outside gene matches: 9. CDR3 in amino acids: CASSFGTSGAFSEQFF. CDR3 coding DNA: TGTGCCAGCAGCTTTGGGACTAGCGGGGCCTTTTCGGAGCAGTTCTTC.

The V call is TRBV6-2 or TRBV6-3, the J call TRBJ1-3; D call uncertain. The length of the CDR3 is 14 residues. V was cut by 2 bases and J by 4 bases, with 9 bases left in between. Germline lookup yields CDR1 MNHEY and CDR2 SVGEGT. CDR3 residues: CASSYAPAGNTIYF. The DNA of the CDR3 is TGTGCCAGCAGTTACGCTCCGGCGGGAAACACCATATATTTT.

This clonotype has at least ten counts. The rearrangement links TRBV6-1 to TRBJ2-3; D is possibly TRBD1 or TRBD2 (6 bases each). The CDR3 covers 13 residues. V was trimmed by 6 bases and J by 4 bases, leaving 11 bases between them. Germline V gene lookup returns CDR1 MNHNS and CDR2 SASEGT. The CDR3 here is CASRQGGSDTQYF. The CDR3 DNA is TGTGCCAGCAGGCAAGGGGGGTCAGATACGCAGTATTTT.

The chain carries TRBV6-1 and TRBJ2-5; 7 nucleotides match TRBD1. Unmatched junction bases numbered 4, after V lost 5 bases and J lost 4 bases. Per the germline V gene, CDR1 is MNHNS and CDR2 is SASEGT. The CDR3 is made up of 13 amino acids. The DNA for the CDR3 is TGTGCCAGCAGTACCCGACAGGGAGAGACCCAGTACTTC. The encoded protein is CASSTRQGETQYF.

In its sample, this clonotype was seen a few times. A much larger clone is a single base away; this may be a read error. The chain couples TRBV5-1 to TRBJ1-1; D might be TRBD1 (6 bases). This CDR3 contains 13 residues. Between the trimmed V and J ends, which lost 5 bases and 3 bases, there was a span of 11 bases. Germline values: CDR1 SGHRS, CDR2 YFSETQ. This CDR3 reads CASRRAGDTEAFF. CDR3 DNA sequence: TGCGCCAGCAGACGTGCAGGGGACACTGAAGCTTTCTTT.

This clonotype has at least ten counts. The chain joins TRBV6-1 to TRBJ1-1; no clear D. The CDR3 length is 12 residues. In germline, CDR1 is MNHNS, CDR2 SASEGT. V dropped 8 bases and J dropped 1 base, with 8 bases sitting between them. CDR3 DNA: TGTGCCAGCGGCATGGGGAACACTGAAGCTTTCTTT. This sequence encodes CASGMGNTEAFF.

This clonotype occurred a few times. The V and J genes are TRBV7-9 and TRBJ2-3; D may be TRBD2 (5 bases). The CDR3 is made up of 17 amino acids. V dropped 3 bases and J dropped 8 bases, with 24 bases sitting between them. Looked up from germline, CDR1 is SEHNR and CDR2 is FQNEAQ (reference sequence). This CDR3 is CASSFSHQTSGIGTQYF. The DNA for the CDR3 is TGTGCCAGCAGCTTCTCCCATCAAACTAGTGGCATTGGTACGCAGTATTTT.

J is TRBJ1-5 and V is TRBV19; no clear D gene. CDR3 size: 16 residues. Trimming cost V 3 bases and J 2 bases, with 14 bases left between them. Germline lookup yields CDR1 LNHDA and CDR2 SQIVND (reference sequence). CDR3 in DNA: TGTGCCAGTAGTATCCGGAGGGAATTGGGCAATCAGCCCCAGCATTTT. Translated, it gives CASSIRRELGNQPQHF.

This clonotype was seen repeatedly, ten times or more. CDR3 region: CASGDRSVFRPNTEAFF. The CDR3 DNA follows: TGTGCCAGCGGCGACAGGAGCGTGTTTCGACCGAACACTGAAGCTTTCTTT. V is TRBV27 and J is TRBJ1-1; a possible D gene is TRBD1 (6 bases). V lost 8 bases, J lost 1 base, and 23 bases lay in between. Germline values: CDR1 MNHEY, CDR2 SMNVEV (reference sequence). The CDR3 covers 17 residues.

With respect to this clonotype: One end of the junction does not line up with germline, which may come from a read error. The chain is built from TRBV29-1 and TRBJ2-1, with D hard to call. The CDR3 has 11 amino acids. Germline V gives CDR1 SQVTM, CDR2 ANQGSEA. This CDR3 reads CSVEDPGLHLF. CDR3 nucleotides: TGCAGCGTTGAAGATCCGGGCCTCCACCTCTTC.

The J gene is TRBJ2-3, the V gene TRBV20-1, with D hard to call. The germline CDR1 and CDR2 sequences are DFQATT and SNEGSKA (reference sequence). The V end was cut by 1 base, the J end by 1 base, with 12 bases between. CDR3 length equals 15 residues. CDR3: CSARVAERGTDTQYF. The CDR3 coding sequence is TGCAGTGCTAGAGTCGCGGAAAGAGGCACAGATACGCAGTATTTT.

This clonotype was observed at least ten times. V usage is TRBV28 and J usage is TRBJ2-4, with D perhaps TRBD1 or TRBD2 (5 bases each). The V gene's germline CDR1 is MDHEN and CDR2 SYDVKM. The CDR3 loop spans 15 amino acids. V lost 3 bases and J lost 6, with 15 bases in between. The CDR3 reads CASSLIGVEGNIQYF. The CDR3 region has the DNA TGTGCCAGCAGTTTGATAGGGGTCGAGGGAAACATTCAGTACTTC.

This clonotype was recorded at least ten times. The rearrangement uses TRBV30 and TRBJ2-1, with a weak D call TRBD2 (6 bases). The CDR3 extends over 14 amino acids. V lost 1 base, J lost 5 bases, and 12 bases lay in between. From germline, CDR1 is GTSNPN and CDR2 SVGIG (reference sequence). CDR3 sequence reads: CAWSAAGSNNEQFF. CDR3 bases: TGTGCCTGGAGTGCGGCGGGATCCAACAATGAGCAGTTCTTC. The whole variable domain, remainder taken from reference TRBV30 and TRBJ2-1, is SQTIHQWPATLVQPVGSPLSLECTVEGTSNPNLYWYRQAAGRGLQLLFYSVGIGQISSEVPQNLSASRPQDRQFILSSKKLLLSDSGFYLCAWSAAGSNNEQFFGPGTRLTVL.

This clonotype was detected a few times. This chain connects TRBV20-1 to TRBJ2-1; 10 bases map to TRBD2. CDR1 and CDR2 (germline): DFQATT, SNEGSKA (reference sequence). The CDR3 runs 14 residues. V trimming: 6 bases; J trimming: 8 bases; junction bases outside the gene matches: 10. The CDR3 DNA follows: TGCAGTGCCAGGTTGCTAGCGGGAGTACATGAGCAGTTCTTC. Translated: CSARLLAGVHEQFF.

The sample holds many counts of this clonotype. This CDR3 reads CASSLVPGELFF. CDR3 nucleotide sequence: TGTGCCAGCAGTTTAGTCCCCGGGGAGCTGTTTTTT. This rearrangement joins TRBV12-3 or TRBV12-4 to TRBJ2-2; D unresolved. There are 12 residues in the CDR3. Trimming removed 1 base at V and 6 bases at J, with 3 bases between.

V usage is TRBV13 and J usage is TRBJ2-7, with TRBD2 identical over 9 bases. From germline, CDR1 is PRHDT and CDR2 FYEKMQ (reference sequence). This CDR3 has 15 amino acids. Unmatched junction bases numbered 6, after V lost 0 bases and J lost 6 bases. The CDR3 nucleotides are TGTGCCAGCAGCTTAGGCGGCGGGAGGGATTTCGAGCAGTACTTC. Residues: CASSLGGGRDFEQYF.